These T cell receptor beta chains were read from a single sample in a study of blood T cell repertoires in COVID-19. Using immunoSEQ multiplex PCR, the repertoire was profiled, and TCRdb retains in-frame clones only, with some absent. This sample has 50,000 to 65,000 clones, with 88% found just once. Sequenced sample: peripheral blood. The receptors stem from a human donor in a cohort sampled during active COVID-19. Each CDR3 is given with its conserved first and last residue. A D gene is named only where the DNA matches it firmly. Rows may omit the clone size; those that give it use once, few, many or a size class.

clone size	J gene	V gene	D gene	CDR3 protein	CDR3 DNA
.	TRBJ1-5	TRBV27	.	CASSVTGNNQPQHF	TGTGCCAGCAGTGTAACAGGAAACAATCAGCCCCAGCATTTT
few	TRBJ2-2	TRBV6-4	TRBD2	CASSELAGEGTGELFF	TGTGCCAGCAGTGAACTAGCGGGAGAAGGCACCGGGGAGCTGTTTTTT
.	TRBJ1-1	TRBV7-3	TRBD1	CASSPDRRDTEAFF	TGTGCCAGCAGCCCGGACAGGAGGGACACTGAAGCTTTCTTT
.	TRBJ2-1	TRBV7-9	TRBD2	CASSSGGAHNEQFF	TGTGCCAGCAGCAGCGGGGGGGCCCACAATGAGCAGTTCTTC
.	TRBJ2-7	TRBV7-6	.	CASSTLPGSVLVYEQYF	TGTGCCAGCAGCACCCTACCGGGTAGCGTCCTAGTGTACGAGCAGTACTTC
.	TRBJ2-1	TRBV4-2	TRBD2	CASSQGLASGSPSYNEQFF	TGTGCCAGCAGCCAGGGTCTGGCTAGCGGGAGTCCCTCCTACAATGAGCAGTTCTTC
.	TRBJ2-3	TRBV4-1	TRBD2	CASSQVFGTSECF	TGCGCCAGCAGCCAGGTTTTCGGGACTAGTGAATGTTTT
.	TRBJ1-5	TRBV4-1	.	CASSQVTGDQPQHF	TGCGCCAGCAGCCAAGTGACGGGGGATCAGCCCCAGCATTTT
.	TRBJ2-1	TRBV2	TRBD2	CASSDPLAGGRNEQFF	TGTGCCAGCAGTGACCCACTAGCGGGGGGGCGGAATGAGCAGTTCTTC
.	TRBJ2-7	TRBV5-4	TRBD2	CASSRPWVGSGRGHEQYF	TGTGCCAGCAGCCGCCCTTGGGTTGGTAGCGGGAGGGGCCACGAGCAGTACTTC
once	TRBJ2-2	TRBV28	.	CASSLSSSVGELFF	TGTGCCAGCAGTTTATCGTCTAGCGTCGGGGAGCTGTTTTTT
once	TRBJ1-2	TRBV4-3	.	CASSHDSTYGYTF	TGCGCCAGCAGCCATGACAGTACCTATGGCTACACCTTC
.	TRBJ2-5	TRBV27	TRBD2	CASTISGRALETQYF	TGTGCCAGCACCATTAGCGGGAGGGCCTTGGAGACCCAGTACTTC
.	TRBJ2-7	TRBV13	TRBD2	CASSSGLAGADEQYF	TGTGCCAGCAGCTCGGGACTAGCGGGGGCGGACGAGCAGTACTTC
.	TRBJ1-3	TRBV28	.	CASSYRGSTGNTIYF	TGTGCCAGCAGTTACCGGGGATCCACTGGAAACACCATATATTTT
.	TRBJ2-1	TRBV4-1	TRBD2	CASSHARPGTSGSYNEQFF	TGCGCCAGCAGCCATGCCCGCCCCGGGACTAGCGGATCCTACAATGAGCAGTTCTTC
.	TRBJ1-2	TRBV5-6	.	CASSLDRVLFSGYTF	TGTGCCAGCAGCTTGGACAGGGTCCTTTTTAGCGGCTACACCTTC
once	TRBJ2-1	TRBV19	TRBD1	CASSIPGQIYNEQFF	TGTGCCAGTAGTATCCCGGGACAGATATACAATGAGCAGTTCTTC
.	TRBJ2-2	TRBV19	.	CASSIALSFPDDSTGELFF	TGTGCCAGTAGTATAGCCCTTTCGTTCCCCGACGACTCAACCGGGGAGCTGTTTTTT
.	TRBJ2-1	TRBV9	TRBD2	CASGRASGSNEQFF	TGTGCCAGCGGTAGGGCTAGCGGGAGCAATGAGCAGTTCTTC
.	TRBJ2-5	TRBV28	.	CASRWAPGQETQYF	TGTGCCAGCAGGTGGGCGCCAGGGCAAGAGACCCAGTACTTC
once	TRBJ2-5	TRBV28	TRBD2	CASAIGGGEETQYF	TGTGCCAGCGCTATCGGGGGGGGCGAAGAGACCCAGTACTTC
.	TRBJ1-6	TRBV27	TRBD1	CASSFRTGFGHAPLHF	TGTGCCAGCAGTTTTAGGACAGGGTTTGGTCACGCTCCCCTCCACTTT
.	TRBJ2-5	TRBV6-5	.	CASSYSNGETQYF	TGTGCCAGCAGTTACTCGAACGGAGAGACCCAGTACTTC
.	TRBJ1-1	TRBV29-1	TRBD1	CSVIMTGAPNTEAFF	TGCAGCGTGATAATGACAGGGGCCCCGAACACTGAAGCTTTCTTT
.	TRBJ2-3	TRBV5-4	.	CASSFRSGDPDTQYF	TGTGCCAGCAGCTTTAGGTCAGGGGATCCGGATACGCAGTATTTT
.	TRBJ1-1	TRBV4-1	.	CASSQERTGQMNTEAFF	TGCGCCAGCAGCCAAGAGAGGACTGGCCAGATGAACACTGAAGCTTTCTTT
.	TRBJ2-3	TRBV7-8	.	CASSRERRSSTDTQYF	TGTGCCAGCAGCCGAGAGCGCCGATCTAGCACAGATACGCAGTATTTT
.	TRBJ1-1	TRBV4-2	.	CASSLPGRQSEAFF	TGTGCCAGCAGCCTCCCAGGGAGGCAGTCTGAAGCTTTCTTT
.	TRBJ2-6	TRBV7-8	.	CASSLTVNQGFSGANVLTF	TGTGCCAGCAGCTTAACAGTCAACCAGGGCTTCTCTGGGGCCAACGTCCTGACTTTC
.	TRBJ2-7	TRBV9	TRBD2	CASSGKKDSGGSYEQYF	TGTGCCAGCAGCGGAAAAAAGGATAGCGGGGGCTCCTACGAGCAGTACTTC
.	TRBJ2-3	TRBV6-5	TRBD1	CASSRPGQVGDTQYF	TGTGCCAGCAGTAGGCCGGGACAGGTGGGGGATACGCAGTATTTT
.	TRBJ2-7	TRBV27	TRBD1	CASSFHQGVTTYEQYF	TGTGCCAGCAGTTTTCATCAGGGGGTGACGACCTACGAGCAGTACTTC
.	TRBJ2-3	TRBV24-1	.	CATSDLQGRTDTQYF	TGTGCCACCAGTGATCTACAGGGAAGGACAGATACGCAGTATTTT
.	TRBJ2-5	TRBV6-2/TRBV6-3	TRBD1	CASSYLGQTQETQYF	TGTGCCAGCAGTTACCTGGGACAGACCCAAGAGACCCAATACTTC
.	TRBJ2-7	TRBV5-5	.	CASSFSLGEQYF	TGTGCCAGCAGCTTCTCCCTAGGCGAGCAGTACTTC
.	TRBJ2-1	TRBV19	.	CASSIGWGGRNEQFF	TGTGCCAGTAGTATAGGGTGGGGGGGCCGTAATGAGCAGTTCTTC
once	TRBJ2-7	TRBV7-8	TRBD2	CASKGLAGGVPGYEQYF	TGTGCCAGCAAAGGACTAGCGGGAGGGGTTCCAGGCTACGAGCAGTACTTC
.	TRBJ2-6	TRBV4-2	.	CASRWPSGGANVLTF	TGTGCCAGCAGATGGCCCTCGGGAGGGGCCAACGTCCTGACTTTC
.	TRBJ2-7	TRBV29-1	.	CSVGTGQNEQYF	TGCAGCGTTGGAACAGGGCAGAACGAGCAGTACTTC
.	TRBJ2-3	TRBV9	.	CASSVVEGASSDTQYF	TGTGCCAGCAGCGTAGTGGAGGGGGCGTCGTCAGATACGCAGTATTTT
.	TRBJ2-1	TRBV6-5	.	CASSSSGAGKGEQFF	TGTGCCAGCAGTTCAAGCGGAGCGGGTAAAGGTGAGCAGTTCTTC
.	TRBJ2-1	TRBV6-5	.	CATKMGGSGNEQFF	TGTGCCACCAAAATGGGGGGTTCGGGGAATGAGCAGTTCTTC
.	TRBJ2-7	TRBV5-8	.	CASSRQVNYEQYF	TGTGCCAGCAGCAGGCAGGTCAACTACGAGCAGTACTTC
.	TRBJ2-2	TRBV7-9	TRBD1	CASRQGVTGELFF	TGTGCCAGCCGACAGGGGGTAACCGGGGAGCTGTTTTTT
.	TRBJ2-3	TRBV24-1	TRBD2	CATSDPRTSGSWEAGTDTQYF	TGTGCCACCAGTGACCCCCGGACTAGCGGGAGTTGGGAGGCGGGCACAGATACGCAGTATTTT
.	TRBJ1-1	TRBV4-3	TRBD1	CASSQDYRGHTEAFF	TGCGCCAGCAGCCAAGATTACAGGGGTCATACTGAAGCTTTCTTT
.	TRBJ2-1	TRBV6-4	.	CASSSGPVGDEQFF	TGTGCCAGCTCGAGCGGCCCGGTAGGTGATGAGCAGTTCTTC
once	TRBJ1-1	TRBV19	.	CASSFGQNTEAFF	TGTGCCAGTAGTTTTGGGCAGAACACTGAAGCTTTCTTT